The 17 T cell receptor beta chains listed next were all sequenced from one sample in a study of cytomegalovirus exposure and HLA in healthy donors. The PCR used 60 Vbeta and 13 Jbeta primers. The protocol was immunoSEQ multiplex PCR, while the TCRdb copy is restricted to in-frame clones and leaves out a portion. This sample carries 110,000 to 150,000 clones, 80% of them seen once, and the ten largest clones take 4.5%. Sequenced input: PBMCs. The source of these receptors is a middle-aged man in good health and CMV-seronegative.

The rearrangement joins TRBV5-6 to TRBJ2-2; D unresolved. Germline CDR1 SGHDT, CDR2 YYEEEE. The CDR3 spans 14 residues. Trimming stripped 0 bases from V and 4 bases from J, with 7 bases between. CDR3 sequence (DNA): TGTGCCAGCAGCTTGGGCGGATCCACCGGGGAGCTGTTTTTT. This translates into CASSLGGSTGELFF.

Details on this clone: The same CDR3 also results from other DNA sequences found in this sample. The chain uses TRBV6-5 and TRBJ1-1, with D unclear. Trimming left V 0 bases short and J 0 bases short, with 5 bases between. CDR1 is MNHEY and CDR2 is SVGAGI in the germline V gene. The CDR3 runs to 14 residues. CDR3 nucleotides: TGTGCCAGCAGTTACTCCCCAGTGAACACTGAAGCTTTCTTT. This codes for CASSYSPVNTEAFF.

The chain carries TRBV5-1 and TRBJ1-4; TRBD1 aligns across 8 bases. The germline V gene has CDR1 SGHRS and CDR2 YFSETQ. This CDR3 contains 14 residues. Trimming removed 7 bases from V and 5 bases from J; junction bases left unmatched: 7. CDR3 sequence: CASGTGRGNEKLFF. Written as DNA, the CDR3 is TGCGCCAGCGGGACAGGCCGTGGGAATGAAAAACTGTTTTTT.

The V and J genes are TRBV7-2 and TRBJ1-5; TRBD1 might be the D (6 bases). Between the trimmed V and J ends, which lost 1 base and 1 base, there was a span of 14 bases. Germline CDR1 SGHTA, CDR2 FQGNSA. There are 17 residues in the CDR3. The CDR3 DNA is TGTGCCAGCAGCTTAGAGGCAGGGGCTTGGAGCAATCAGCCCCAGCATTTT. It specifies CASSLEAGAWSNQPQHF.

This clone has more than one count but fewer than ten. This chain links TRBV5-1 with TRBJ2-7; 10 nucleotides match TRBD1. The CDR3 contains 15 residues. CDR1 is SGHRS and CDR2 is YFSETQ in the germline V gene. J gave up 4 bases and V 2 bases, and 6 bases lay outside the gene matches. CDR3 residues: CASSLDRGRFYEQYF. In DNA form, the CDR3 reads TGCGCCAGCAGCTTAGACAGGGGGCGCTTTTACGAGCAGTACTTC.

This chain uses TRBV2 with TRBJ2-3, with TRBD2 matching 8 bases. The CDR3 runs to 14 residues. Germline loops: CDR1 SNHLY, CDR2 FYNNEI. Unmatched junction bases numbered 8, after V lost 6 bases and J lost 6 bases. The CDR3 DNA reads as TGTGCCAGCAGGCCCGGGGGGGCCATGGATACGCAGTATTTT. Protein sequence: CASRPGGAMDTQYF.

J is TRBJ2-1 and V is TRBV29-1; TRBD2 agrees at 8 bases. The CDR3 spans 14 residues. Germline lookup yields CDR1 SQVTM and CDR2 ANQGSEA. The V segment lost 3 bases and the J segment 4 bases; nucleotides outside the gene matches: 5. In DNA form, the CDR3 reads TGCAGCGTTGATATGGGCGGGGGGTACAATGAGCAGTTCTTC. Protein sequence: CSVDMGGGYNEQFF.

The V call is TRBV5-1, the J call TRBJ1-2; D uncertain. V lost 0 bases and J 6 bases, leaving 9 bases between the germline ends. CDR3 size: 13 residues. Germline assignment: CDR1 SGHRS and CDR2 YFSETQ. In DNA form, the CDR3 reads TGCGCCAGCAGCTTGGCCAAGGAGGATGGCTACACCTTC. Encoded protein: CASSLAKEDGYTF.

V usage is TRBV11-1 and J usage is TRBJ1-2, with D tentatively TRBD1 (5 bases). This CDR3 region has 12 residues. The germline V gene has CDR1 SGHAT and CDR2 FQDESV (reference sequence). The V gene lost 5 bases and the J gene lost 4 bases, with 8 bases spanning the gap. DNA of the CDR3: TGTGCCAGCAGCCCGGACATCTATGGCTACACCTTC. Translated, it gives CASSPDIYGYTF.

The chain employs TRBV5-1 and TRBJ1-4; D uncertain. V was clipped by 3 bases and J by 6 bases, with 12 bases between them. Germline V gene lookup returns CDR1 SGHRS and CDR2 YFSETQ. This CDR3 is 14 amino acids long. This chain's CDR3 is CASSSRGSDEKLFF. The CDR3 DNA sequence: TGCGCCAGCAGCTCTCGAGGGTCTGATGAAAAACTGTTTTTT.

This chain joins TRBV5-6 and TRBJ2-1; 11 bases are a match to TRBD1. Germline V CDR1 and CDR2: SGHDT, YYEEEE. The CDR3 loop spans 16 amino acids. V lost 5 bases, J lost 7 bases, and 11 bases stayed unmatched. CDR3 residues: CASRPPGQGVYNEQFF. The CDR3 coding sequence is TGTGCCAGCAGACCACCGGGACAGGGGGTGTATAATGAGCAGTTCTTC. Full variable domain (rest looked up from reference TRBV5-6 and TRBJ2-1): DAGVTQSPTHLIKTRGQQVTLRCSPKSGHDTVSWYQQALGQGPQFIFQYYEEEERQRGNFPDRFSGHQFPNYSSELNVNALLLGDSALYLCASRPPGQGVYNEQFFGPGTRLTVL.

This clone has only one observation. This sequence joins TRBV2 and TRBJ2-5, with 8 bases fitting TRBD2. The CDR3 length is 15 residues. Germline CDR1 reads SNHLY; CDR2 reads FYNNEI. Trimming removed 8 bases from V and 4 bases from J; junction bases left unmatched: 12. This CDR3 reads CASYIGGALGETQYF. DNA of the CDR3: TGTGCCAGCTACATCGGGGGGGCATTGGGAGAGACCCAGTACTTC.

The chain is built from TRBV7-9 and TRBJ2-7; the match to TRBD1 covers 8 bases. The CDR3 is made up of 18 amino acids. V was clipped by 4 bases and J by 2 bases; unmatched bases: 16. CDR1 is SEHNR, CDR2 FQNEAQ, per germline (reference sequence). Here the CDR3 DNA reads TGTGCCAGCAGCTCTGGACCGATAGGGACAGGAAATCCCTACGAGCAGTACTTC. It is translated as CASSSGPIGTGNPYEQYF.

The rearrangement joins TRBV27 to TRBJ2-7, with 8 bases fitting TRBD1. The trim removed 5 bases at V and 1 base at J, leaving 16 bases unmatched. CDR1 is MNHEY, CDR2 SMNVEV, per germline (reference sequence). The CDR3 extends over 18 amino acids. CDR3 in amino acids: CASSATPPGQVTSYEQYF. The CDR3 DNA reads TGTGCCAGCAGTGCGACCCCTCCGGGACAGGTGACTTCCTACGAGCAGTACTTC.

J is TRBJ1-1 and V is TRBV5-6, with D hard to call. The CDR3 is 14 residues long. The V gene's germline CDR1 is SGHDT and CDR2 YYEEEE. Trimming stripped 4 bases from V and 5 bases from J, with 15 bases between. CDR3 sequence (DNA): TGTGCCAGCAGCCCCTCCCCGGGAACAACTGAAGCTTTCTTT. It encodes CASSPSPGTTEAFF.

This clone was seen just once. The sample carries other DNA sequences with the same CDR3. The genes are TRBV18 and TRBJ1-5, with D unresolved. This CDR3 comprises 14 residues. From germline, CDR1 is KGHSH and CDR2 LQKENI. Trimming took off 3 bases at V and 1 base at J, with 7 bases between the two ends. In DNA form, the CDR3 reads TGTGCCAGCTCACCGGGAGCGAGCAATCAGCCCCAGCATTTT. This gives the protein CASSPGASNQPQHF.

This chain links TRBV18 with TRBJ2-7; D possibly corresponds to TRBD1 (5 bases). This CDR3 is 13 amino acids long. V lost 1 base and J 3 bases, leaving 7 bases between the germline ends. Germline CDR1 reads KGHSH; CDR2 reads LQKENI. CDR3 loop: CASSPRQNYEQYF. Written as DNA, the CDR3 is TGTGCCAGCTCACCACGACAGAACTACGAGCAGTACTTC. Full variable domain (remainder filled in from reference TRBV18 and TRBJ2-7): NAGVMQNPRHLVRRRGQEARLRCSPMKGHSHVYWYRQLPEEGLKFMVYLQKENIIDESGMPKERFSAEFPKEGPSILRIQQVVRGDSAAYFCASSPRQNYEQYFGPGTRLTVT.